This T cell receptor (beta chain) was documented in a study of blood T cell repertoires in COVID-19. This CDR3 has 14 residues. The germline V gene encodes CDR1 SGHTA and CDR2 FQGNSA. Trimming stripped 5 bases from V and 1 base from J, with 11 bases between. As originally analysed: The assay estimated nucleated cells by amplifying reference gene primers. The method was immunoSEQ multiplex PCR; TCRdb's version includes in-frame clones alone and lacks a portion of them. The V and J calls and clone size come from that table; D and trimming were worked out from the DNA. The sample contains hundreds of thousands of clones, roughly 80% of which appear only once.

This chain joins TRBV7-2 and TRBJ1-2; D is unclear. This TCR derives from a woman of 80 years or more with active or convalescent COVID-19. The specimen sequenced was peripheral blood. The DNA for the CDR3 is TGTGCCAGCAGCCCTACGCCTGATAACTATGGCTACACCTTC. Its translation is CASSPTPDNYGYTF. The whole variable domain, filled in from reference TRBV7-2 and TRBJ1-2, reads GAGVSQSPSNKVTEKGKDVELRCDPISGHTALYWYRQSLGQGLEFLIYFQGNSAPDKSGLPSDRFSAERTGGSVSTLTIQRTQQEDSAVYLCASSPTPDNYGYTFGSGTRLTVV.